A selection of T cell receptor beta chains follows, all from one sample in a study of blood T cell repertoires in COVID-19. Sequencing was performed with immunoSEQ multiplex PCR; in TCRdb, only in-frame clones are kept and a portion is missing. This table holds approximately 150,000 clones, about 88% found once. Specimen: peripheral blood. The receptors come from a man in his forties or fifties who had recovered from COVID-19. CDR3s include the opening cysteine and the closing phenylalanine or tryptophan.

>TRBV4-3
CASSQDSRGYGYTF
>TRBV19
CASSMFWTDGISNQPQHF
>TRBV6-5
CASRRGTEAFF
>TRBV6-2/TRBV6-3
CASSYSKDRAQPQHF
>TRBV5-1
CASSSTTGRAGNTIYF
>TRBV18
CASSPGTSGLAGYEQYF
>TRBV7-2
CASSLLAGDTQYF
>TRBV25-1
CASSEAAGAGTEAFF
>TRBV5-1
CASSLGGAQETQYF
>TRBV10-2
CASSEGGTQYF
>TRBV24-1
CATSDLLGGDEQFF
>TRBV2
CASREPMSNTEAFF
>TRBV7-2
CASSLAPSGYEQYF
>TRBV15
CATSRETPQDTQYF
>TRBV6-5
CASSPGGTSYNEQFF
>TRBV18
CASSPLIPETGNTIYF
>TRBV5-4
CASSLDQGRAETQYF
>TRBV27
CASTGWAGELFF
>TRBV5-8
CASSLGQDHTEAFF
>TRBV30
CACRRGPWDTDTQYF
>TRBV7-9
CASSLGPAQPQHF
>TRBV7-3
CASSLSGQGVGETQYF
>TRBV6-1
CASSEGTGKSETQYF
>TRBV6-6
CASSYGSGGSHEQYF
>TRBV7-9
CASSLYEAPGYTF
>TRBV2
CASRREPETQYF
>TRBV6-5
CASSYSQGQETQYF
>TRBV6-6
CASSYGASGQETQYF
>TRBV7-2
CASNLDGTNVLTF
>TRBV6-5
CASSPSLTGTAFKYF
>TRBV7-2
CASSLAAGRAPTYEQYF
>TRBV9
CASSVGTGPGNTIYF
>TRBV4-1
CASSQDTGLGTEAFF
>TRBV28
CASSLGGVPNTEAFF
>TRBV27
CASSPRTGGDQETQYF
>TRBV19
CASSIGQGVNEKLFF
>TRBV27
CASSGRLAGEETQYF
>TRBV19
CASTLQGNTEAFF
>TRBV4-1
CASSQEETGVQPQHF
>TRBV9
CASSVGAGNPNEQYF
>TRBV6-2/TRBV6-3
CASSFSYNEQFF
>TRBV5-1
CASSRDQGGTDTQYF
>TRBV2
CASGRQGISGNTIYF
>TRBV7-9
CASSSGGLDYTF
>TRBV6-1
CASSEGRGSTDTQYF
>TRBV7-3
CASSLQGERTEAFF
>TRBV27
CASSFSSGRAYTDTQYF
>TRBV5-1
CASSLGYRDGETQYF
>TRBV9
CASSTRTSGGTDTQYF
>TRBV5-4
CASSGGLAGTDTQYF
>TRBV3-1/TRBV3-2
CASSPRDRASYNSPLHF
>TRBV5-6
CASSLRETSSYEQYF
>TRBV7-2
CASRSGTSGSYEQYF
>TRBV7-6
CASSSSTGSYNEQFF
>TRBV10-3
CAISRGGYNEQFF
>TRBV12-5
CASGQGLVEGDTQYF
>TRBV18
CASSPKETGGNTEAFF
>TRBV28
CASRPTTGGGYGYTF
>TRBV5-1
CASSLEPWTSGSSFSYEQYF
>TRBV19
CASSFTSTEAFF